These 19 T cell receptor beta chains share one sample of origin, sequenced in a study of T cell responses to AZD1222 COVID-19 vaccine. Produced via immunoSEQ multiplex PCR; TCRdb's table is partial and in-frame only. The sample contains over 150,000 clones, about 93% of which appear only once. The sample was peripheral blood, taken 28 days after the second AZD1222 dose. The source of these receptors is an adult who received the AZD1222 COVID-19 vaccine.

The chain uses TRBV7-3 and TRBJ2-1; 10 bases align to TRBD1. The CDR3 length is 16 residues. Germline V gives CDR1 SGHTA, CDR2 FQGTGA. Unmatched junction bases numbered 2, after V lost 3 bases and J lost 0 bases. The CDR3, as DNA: TGTGCCAGCAGCTTTCGGACAGGGGGCTCCTACAATGAGCAGTTCTTC. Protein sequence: CASSFRTGGSYNEQFF.

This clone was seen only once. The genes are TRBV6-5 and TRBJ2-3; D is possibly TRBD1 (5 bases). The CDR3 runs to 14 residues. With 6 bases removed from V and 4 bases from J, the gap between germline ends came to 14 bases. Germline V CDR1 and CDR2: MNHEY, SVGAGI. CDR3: CASSYLGAADTQYF. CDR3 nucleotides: TGTGCCAGCAGCTACCTAGGGGCAGCAGATACGCAGTATTTT.

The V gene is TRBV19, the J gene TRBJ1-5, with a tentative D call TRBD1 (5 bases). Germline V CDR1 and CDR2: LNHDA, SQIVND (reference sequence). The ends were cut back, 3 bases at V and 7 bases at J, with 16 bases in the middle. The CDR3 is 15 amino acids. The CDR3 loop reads CASSMAGSLGQPQHF. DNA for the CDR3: TGTGCCAGTAGTATGGCAGGGAGTTTAGGCCAGCCCCAGCATTTT. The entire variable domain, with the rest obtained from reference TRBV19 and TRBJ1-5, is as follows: DGGITQSPKYLFRKEGQNVTLSCEQNLNHDAMYWYRQDPGQGLRLIYYSQIVNDFQKGDIAEGYSVSREKKESFPLTVTSAQKNPTAFYLCASSMAGSLGQPQHFGDGTRLSIL.

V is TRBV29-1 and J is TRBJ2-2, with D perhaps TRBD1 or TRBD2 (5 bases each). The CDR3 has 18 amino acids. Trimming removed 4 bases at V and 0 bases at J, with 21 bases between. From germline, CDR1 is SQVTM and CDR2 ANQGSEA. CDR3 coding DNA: TGCAGCGTTGTTATTAGAAGGGGCCAGCGGTCGAACACCGGGGAGCTGTTTTTT. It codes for CSVVIRRGQRSNTGELFF.

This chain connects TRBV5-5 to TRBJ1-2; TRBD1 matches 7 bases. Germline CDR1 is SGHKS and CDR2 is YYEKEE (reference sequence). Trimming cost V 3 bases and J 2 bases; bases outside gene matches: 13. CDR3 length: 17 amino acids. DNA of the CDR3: TGTGCCAGCAGCTCAAACAGGGGAAATAACTTCAACTATGGCTACACCTTC. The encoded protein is CASSSNRGNNFNYGYTF.

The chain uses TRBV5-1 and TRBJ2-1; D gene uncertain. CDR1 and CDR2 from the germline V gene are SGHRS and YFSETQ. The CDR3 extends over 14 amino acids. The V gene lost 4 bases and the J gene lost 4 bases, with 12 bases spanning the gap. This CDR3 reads CASSLGYVYNEQFF. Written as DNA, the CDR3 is TGCGCCAGCAGCCTCGGATATGTGTACAATGAGCAGTTCTTC.

CDR3 loop: CASSIAGVPSYEQYF. The CDR3 nucleotides are TGTGCCAGTAGTATAGCCGGGGTACCCTCCTACGAGCAGTACTTC. This chain uses TRBV19 with TRBJ2-7; D is possibly TRBD2 (5 bases). Per the germline V gene, CDR1 is LNHDA and CDR2 is SQIVND (reference sequence). V was pared by 1 base and J by 0 bases, with 10 bases between. The CDR3 has 15 amino acids.

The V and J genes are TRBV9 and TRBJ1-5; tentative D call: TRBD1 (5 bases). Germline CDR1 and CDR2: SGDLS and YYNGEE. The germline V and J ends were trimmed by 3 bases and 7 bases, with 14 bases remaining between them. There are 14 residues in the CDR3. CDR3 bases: TGTGCCAGCAGCGCGGGGGGAGGGGTGCAGCCCCAGCATTTT. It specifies CASSAGGGVQPQHF.

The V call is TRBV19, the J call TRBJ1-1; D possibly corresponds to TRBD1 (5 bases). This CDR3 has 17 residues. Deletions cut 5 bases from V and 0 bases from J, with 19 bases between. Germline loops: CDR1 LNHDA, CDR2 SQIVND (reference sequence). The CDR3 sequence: CASSLSGVFFMNTEAFF. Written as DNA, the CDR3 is TGTGCCAGTAGTTTATCGGGGGTGTTCTTCATGAACACTGAAGCTTTCTTT.

The CDR3 spells CAISESRGGDYGYTF. The CDR3 coding sequence is TGTGCCATCAGTGAGTCGAGAGGGGGAGACTATGGCTACACCTTC. The V call is TRBV10-3, the J call TRBJ1-2, with TRBD1 as a possible D gene (6 bases). Trimming left V 0 bases short and J 3 bases short, with 11 bases between. CDR1 ENHRY and CDR2 SYGVKD come from the germline V gene. CDR3 length: 15 residues.

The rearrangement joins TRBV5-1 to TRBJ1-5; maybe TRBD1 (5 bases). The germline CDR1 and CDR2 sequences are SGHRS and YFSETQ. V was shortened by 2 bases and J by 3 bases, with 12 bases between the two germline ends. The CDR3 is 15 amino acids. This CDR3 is CASSFFPDNNQPQHF. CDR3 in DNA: TGCGCCAGCAGCTTCTTCCCGGACAACAATCAGCCCCAGCATTTT.

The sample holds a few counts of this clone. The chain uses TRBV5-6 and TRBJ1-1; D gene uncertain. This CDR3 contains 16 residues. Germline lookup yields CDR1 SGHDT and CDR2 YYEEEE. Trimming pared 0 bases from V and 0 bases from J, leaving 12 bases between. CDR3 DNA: TGTGCCAGCAGCTTGGCTGTCCTAGGGATGAACACTGAAGCTTTCTTT. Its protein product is CASSLAVLGMNTEAFF. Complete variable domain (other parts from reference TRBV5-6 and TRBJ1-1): DAGVTQSPTHLIKTRGQQVTLRCSPKSGHDTVSWYQQALGQGPQFIFQYYEEEERQRGNFPDRFSGHQFPNYSSELNVNALLLGDSALYLCASSLAVLGMNTEAFFGQGTRLTVV.

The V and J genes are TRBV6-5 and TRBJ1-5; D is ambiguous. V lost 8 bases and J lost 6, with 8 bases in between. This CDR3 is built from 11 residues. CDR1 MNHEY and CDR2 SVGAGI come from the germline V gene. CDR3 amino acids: CASGVSQPQHF. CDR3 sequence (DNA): TGTGCCAGCGGGGTATCTCAGCCCCAGCATTTT.

The CDR3, as DNA: TGCGCCAGCAGCTTGGCCTCGGTTGGGCGACCTAGCACAGATACGCAGTATTTT. Protein product: CASSLASVGRPSTDTQYF. The V gene is TRBV5-1, the J gene TRBJ2-3, with D unresolved. The CDR3 sequence is 18 residues long. Germline loops: CDR1 SGHRS, CDR2 YFSETQ. Trimming shortened V by 0 bases and J by 0 bases, and 17 bases separated the two germline ends.

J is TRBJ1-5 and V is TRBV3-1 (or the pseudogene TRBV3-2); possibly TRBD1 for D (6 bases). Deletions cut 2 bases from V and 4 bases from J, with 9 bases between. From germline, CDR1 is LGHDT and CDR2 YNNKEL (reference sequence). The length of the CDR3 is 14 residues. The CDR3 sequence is CASSQQGSNQPQHF. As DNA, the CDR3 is TGTGCCAGCAGCCAACAGGGGTCTAATCAGCCCCAGCATTTT.

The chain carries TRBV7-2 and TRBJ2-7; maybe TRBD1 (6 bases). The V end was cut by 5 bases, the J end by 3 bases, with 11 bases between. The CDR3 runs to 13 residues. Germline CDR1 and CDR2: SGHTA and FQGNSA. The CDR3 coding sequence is TGTGCCAGCAGCCGGGACACCAACTACGAGCAGTACTTC. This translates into CASSRDTNYEQYF.

CDR3 sequence: CASGTGFSGNTIYF. The CDR3 DNA reads as TGCGCCAGCGGGACGGGCTTCTCTGGAAACACCATATATTTT. The chain has TRBV10-2 and TRBJ1-3, with a tentative D call TRBD1 (5 bases). Germline-derived CDR1 and CDR2 are WSHSY and SAAADI. V lost 8 bases to trimming and J lost 0 bases, with 11 bases between them. This CDR3 is built from 14 residues.

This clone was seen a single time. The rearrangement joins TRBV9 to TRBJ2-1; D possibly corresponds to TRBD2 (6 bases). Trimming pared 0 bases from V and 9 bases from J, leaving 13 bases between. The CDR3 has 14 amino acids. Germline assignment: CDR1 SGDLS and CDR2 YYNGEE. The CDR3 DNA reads TGTGCCAGCAGCGTAGCTTGGGGGGAGGCTGAGCAGTTCTTC. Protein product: CASSVAWGEAEQFF.

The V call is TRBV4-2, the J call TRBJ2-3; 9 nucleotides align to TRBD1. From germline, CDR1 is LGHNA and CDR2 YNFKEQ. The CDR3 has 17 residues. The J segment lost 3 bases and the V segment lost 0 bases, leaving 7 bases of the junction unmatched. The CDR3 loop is CASSQDHRGRVTDTQYF. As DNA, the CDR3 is TGTGCCAGCAGCCAAGATCACAGGGGGCGAGTGACAGATACGCAGTATTTT.